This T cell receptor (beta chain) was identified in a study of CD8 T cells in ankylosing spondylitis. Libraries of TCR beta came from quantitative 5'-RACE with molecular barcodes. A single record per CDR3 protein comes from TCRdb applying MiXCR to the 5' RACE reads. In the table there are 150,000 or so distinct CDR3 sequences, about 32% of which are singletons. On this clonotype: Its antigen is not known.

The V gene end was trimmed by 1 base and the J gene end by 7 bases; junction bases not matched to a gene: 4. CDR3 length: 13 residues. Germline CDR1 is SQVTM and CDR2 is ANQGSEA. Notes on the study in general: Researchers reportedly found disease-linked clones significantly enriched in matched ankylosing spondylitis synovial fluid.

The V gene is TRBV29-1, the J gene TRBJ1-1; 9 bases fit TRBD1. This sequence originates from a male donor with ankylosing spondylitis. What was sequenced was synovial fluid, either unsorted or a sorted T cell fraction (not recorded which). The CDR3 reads CSVEVTGGYEAFF. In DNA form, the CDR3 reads TGCAGCGTTGAAGTCACAGGGGGCTATGAAGCTTTCTTT.